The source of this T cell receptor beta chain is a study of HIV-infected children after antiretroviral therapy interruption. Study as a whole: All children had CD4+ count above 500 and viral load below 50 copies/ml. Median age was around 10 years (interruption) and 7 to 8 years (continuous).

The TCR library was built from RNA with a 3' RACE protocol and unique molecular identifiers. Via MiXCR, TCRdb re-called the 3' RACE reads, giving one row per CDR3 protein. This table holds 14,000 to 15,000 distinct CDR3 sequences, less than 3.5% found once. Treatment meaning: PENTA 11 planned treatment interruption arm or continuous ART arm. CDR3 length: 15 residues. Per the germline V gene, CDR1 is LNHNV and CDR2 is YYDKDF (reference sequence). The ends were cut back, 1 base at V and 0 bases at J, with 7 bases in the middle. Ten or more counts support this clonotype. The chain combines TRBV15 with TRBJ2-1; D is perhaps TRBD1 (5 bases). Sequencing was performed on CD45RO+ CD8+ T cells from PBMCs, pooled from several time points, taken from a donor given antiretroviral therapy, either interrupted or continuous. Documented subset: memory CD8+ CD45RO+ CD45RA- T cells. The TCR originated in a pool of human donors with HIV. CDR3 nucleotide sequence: TGTGCCACCAGCAGAGCTCAGGGCTCCTACAATGAGCAGTTCTTC. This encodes CATSRAQGSYNEQFF.